One and the same sample provided the 23 T cell receptor beta chains below, sequenced in a study of Tregs in tolerant kidney transplant recipients. The protocol was immunoSEQ multiplex PCR, while the TCRdb copy is restricted to in-frame clones and leaves out a portion. The repertoire includes approximately 69,000 clones, 70% to 90% of them detected once, and nearly 0.4% sits in the top ten. The material was CD4+ T cells from blood, obtained before the transplant. These receptor sequences come from a human donor who received a combined kidney and bone marrow transplant.

The chain joins TRBV7-2 to TRBJ1-1; tentatively, D is TRBD1 (6 bases). The germline V gene encodes CDR1 SGHTA and CDR2 FQGNSA. Deletions cut 5 bases from V and 1 base from J, with 8 bases between. This CDR3 comprises 13 residues. The CDR3 DNA reads TGTGCCAGCAGCCCACAGGGGAACACTGAAGCTTTCTTT. As protein: CASSPQGNTEAFF.

The chain combines TRBV2 with TRBJ1-1, with unresolved D. The length of the CDR3 is 14 residues. The V gene lost 6 bases and the J gene lost 1 base, with 12 bases spanning the gap. Germline V lookup: CDR1 SNHLY, CDR2 FYNNEI. The CDR3 DNA sequence: TGTGCCAGCAGCTCTAGAGGGCGGAACACTGAAGCTTTCTTT. Its protein is CASSSRGRNTEAFF.

The chain combines TRBV9 with TRBJ1-5; D is perhaps TRBD1 (5 bases). The germline V gene has CDR1 SGDLS and CDR2 YYNGEE. V was pared by 3 bases and J by 0 bases, with 10 bases between. The CDR3 covers 15 residues. CDR3 sequence: CASSEWGVSNQPQHF. DNA for the CDR3: TGTGCCAGCAGCGAATGGGGGGTTAGCAATCAGCCCCAGCATTTT.

V usage is TRBV19 and J usage is TRBJ2-7, with no clear D. The germline V and J ends were trimmed by 1 base and 0 bases, with 10 bases remaining between them. Germline loops: CDR1 LNHDA, CDR2 SQIVND (reference sequence). CDR3 size: 15 residues. Written as DNA, the CDR3 is TGTGCCAGTAGTATAGGTCCGGTTAGCTCCTACGAGCAGTACTTC. Translated, it gives CASSIGPVSSYEQYF.

V gene TRBV5-1 combines with J gene TRBJ2-7, with 10 bases fitting TRBD2. The germline CDR1 and CDR2 sequences are SGHRS and YFSETQ. The CDR3 sequence is 18 residues long. V was pared by 4 bases and J by 0 bases, with 13 bases of the junction left unmatched. CDR3 in amino acids: CASSPGLGLADPSYEQYF. CDR3 DNA sequence: TGCGCCAGCAGCCCGGGCCTAGGACTAGCGGATCCCTCCTACGAGCAGTACTTC.

V usage is TRBV5-6 and J usage is TRBJ2-3; TRBD2 aligns across 12 bases. Germline values: CDR1 SGHDT, CDR2 YYEEEE. This CDR3 has 15 residues. V shed 1 base, J shed 4 bases, and the junction held 1 base outside the gene matches. The DNA of the CDR3 is TGTGCCAGCAGCTTGAGACTAGCGGGAGCAGATACGCAGTATTTT. It is translated as CASSLRLAGADTQYF.

V usage is TRBV6-1 and J usage is TRBJ2-7; D might be TRBD1 (6 bases). The CDR3 contains 15 residues. From germline, CDR1 is MNHNS and CDR2 SASEGT. V was cut by 5 bases and J by 2 bases, with 16 bases left in between. CDR3 nucleotide sequence: TGTGCCAGCAGTACCGACAGGTTAGGAGCCTACGAGCAGTACTTC. Translated, it gives CASSTDRLGAYEQYF.

The chain links TRBV9 to TRBJ1-5; maybe TRBD1 (5 bases). Germline V gives CDR1 SGDLS, CDR2 YYNGEE. Trimming left V 8 bases short and J 0 bases short, with 18 bases between. This CDR3 has 16 amino acids. The CDR3 loop is CASRVRQTYSNQPQHF. The CDR3 nucleotides read TGTGCCAGTCGAGTCCGACAGACCTATAGCAATCAGCCCCAGCATTTT.

This chain links TRBV27 with TRBJ2-1; D is possibly TRBD1 (6 bases). Germline lookup yields CDR1 MNHEY and CDR2 SMNVEV (reference sequence). This CDR3 spans 15 amino acids. V was cut by 7 bases and J by 0 bases, with 13 bases left in between. CDR3 in amino acids: CASNRGHSSYNEQFF. The CDR3 nucleotides read TGTGCCAGCAACCGGGGACACAGCTCCTACAATGAGCAGTTCTTC.

The rearrangement links TRBV4-1 to TRBJ1-1, with no clear D. The CDR3 consists of 14 residues. Germline-derived CDR1 and CDR2 are MGHRA and YSYEKL. The V gene lost 1 base and the J gene lost 4 bases, with 10 bases spanning the gap. The CDR3 DNA reads TGCGCCAGCAGCCAAGTTGTGGTTAGCACTGAAGCTTTCTTT. It is translated as CASSQVVVSTEAFF.

This rearrangement joins TRBV20-1 to TRBJ2-2; the match to TRBD2 covers 7 bases. Germline V lookup: CDR1 DFQATT, CDR2 SNEGSKA (reference sequence). This CDR3 has 11 residues. The V gene end was trimmed by 5 bases and the J gene end by 6 bases; junction bases not matched to a gene: 0. The CDR3 DNA sequence: TGCAGTGCTGGGGGGGCCGGGGAGCTGTTTTTT. Encoded protein: CSAGGAGELFF.

The J gene is TRBJ2-7, the V gene TRBV2; 10 bases line up with TRBD1. CDR3 length: 12 amino acids. Germline V gene sequence: CDR1 SNHLY, CDR2 FYNNEI. V lost 11 bases and J lost 5; bases outside the gene matches: 6. Here the CDR3 reads CAGGQGGHEQYF. The CDR3 coding sequence is TGTGCCGGTGGACAGGGGGGGCACGAGCAGTACTTC.

The rearrangement uses TRBV2 and TRBJ2-1; maybe TRBD1 (5 bases). Germline CDR1 reads SNHLY; CDR2 reads FYNNEI. The ends were cut back, 6 bases at V and 4 bases at J, with 10 bases in the middle. The CDR3 spans 13 residues. This CDR3 reads CASRMDTYNEQFF. The CDR3 DNA reads TGTGCCAGCAGGATGGACACTTACAATGAGCAGTTCTTC.

In its sample, this clone was seen once. This sequence joins TRBV7-3 and TRBJ2-7, with D perhaps TRBD2 (6 bases). The germline CDR1 and CDR2 sequences are SGHTA and FQGTGA. The CDR3 has 15 amino acids. V lost 1 base and J lost 4, with 14 bases in between. The CDR3 here is CASSLNPGEAYEQYF. For the CDR3, the DNA is TGTGCCAGCAGCTTAAATCCGGGAGAGGCTTACGAGCAGTACTTC.

The gene calls are TRBV7-2 and TRBJ2-5, with unresolved D. Trimming removed 1 base from V and 2 bases from J, with 5 bases in between. This CDR3 has 13 amino acids. Germline V gives CDR1 SGHTA, CDR2 FQGNSA. The chain's CDR3 is CASSLELQETQYF. CDR3 sequence (DNA): TGTGCCAGCAGCTTAGAACTGCAAGAGACCCAGTACTTC.

The chain employs TRBV28 and TRBJ1-2, with D unresolved. This CDR3 is 12 amino acids long. Between the trimmed V and J ends, which lost 1 base and 6 bases, there was a span of 6 bases. Germline-derived CDR1 and CDR2 are MDHEN and SYDVKM. CDR3: CASSLFQNGYTF. In DNA, the CDR3 is TGTGCCAGCAGTTTATTTCAGAATGGCTACACCTTC.

The rearrangement links TRBV6-1 to TRBJ2-7; 7 bases fit TRBD1. CDR3 size: 14 residues. The ends lost 6 bases at V and 4 bases at J; junction bases unmatched: 9. Per germline, CDR1 MNHNS and CDR2 SASEGT. CDR3 protein: CASRDMGTEYEQYF. The CDR3 DNA reads TGTGCCAGCAGGGACATGGGGACAGAGTACGAGCAGTACTTC.

This clone was seen only once. The rearrangement links TRBV4-3 to TRBJ2-2, with 7 bases fitting TRBD2. V dropped 0 bases and J dropped 5; count of bases not matched to a gene: 12. This CDR3 contains 18 residues. Germline loops: CDR1 LGHNA, CDR2 YSLEER. The CDR3 reads CASSQDGGARRGTGELFF. In nucleotides, the CDR3 is TGCGCCAGCAGCCAAGATGGAGGGGCCAGGCGGGGGACCGGGGAGCTGTTTTTT.

The chain is built from TRBV18 and TRBJ2-7, with D possibly being TRBD2 (5 bases). The CDR3 has 15 amino acids. Germline V gene data show CDR1 as KGHSH and CDR2 as LQKENI. Deletions cut 2 bases from V and 0 bases from J, with 11 bases between. The CDR3: CASSPESGPSYEQYF. In nucleotides, the CDR3 is TGTGCCAGCTCACCAGAGAGCGGACCCTCCTACGAGCAGTACTTC.

The V and J genes are TRBV4-3 and TRBJ2-7, with 8 bases lining up with TRBD2. Germline loops: CDR1 LGHNA, CDR2 YSLEER. The CDR3 runs to 17 residues. V shed 1 base and J 0 bases; nucleotides not matched to a gene: 8. The CDR3 loop is CASSQVVLAGRSYEQYF. The CDR3 DNA reads as TGCGCCAGCAGCCAAGTCGTCCTAGCGGGTCGCTCCTACGAGCAGTACTTC.

The chain employs TRBV28 and TRBJ2-7; 9 nucleotides line up with TRBD1. The V and J ends lost 5 bases and 5 bases, in that order; junction bases with no gene match: 10. CDR3 size: 15 residues. Germline CDR1 reads MDHEN; CDR2 reads SYDVKM. In nucleotides, the CDR3 is TGTGCCAGCAGTGTCACAGGGGGCACGGGCGACGAGCAGTACTTC. The encoded protein is CASSVTGGTGDEQYF.

The rearrangement uses TRBV6-5 and TRBJ2-1; D possibly corresponds to TRBD2 (6 bases). The germline CDR1 and CDR2 sequences are MNHEY and SVGAGI. Trimming left V 1 base short and J 0 bases short, with 10 bases between. This CDR3 spans 16 amino acids. The CDR3 DNA follows: TGTGCCAGCAGTTACTGGGCCGGGAGCTCCTACAATGAGCAGTTCTTC. Its translation is CASSYWAGSSYNEQFF.

V is TRBV11-3 and J is TRBJ2-7; 9 nucleotides agree with TRBD2. V was pared by 5 bases and J by 2 bases, with 10 bases of the junction left unmatched. The CDR3 has 16 amino acids. Looked up from germline, CDR1 is SGHNT and CDR2 is YENEEA. CDR3 sequence (DNA): TGTGCCAGCAGCCCACGATTGGAGCGGGGGGCCTACGAGCAGTACTTC. Translating gives CASSPRLERGAYEQYF.